The text below deals with one T cell receptor beta chain. Antigen unknown. The data were obtained in a study of somatic mutations in cytotoxic T cells in rheumatoid arthritis. Study-wide background: Flow sorting of some V beta antibody-stained T cells reached nearly 100% purity, with V beta1+ cells also TCRB-sequenced.

Overall study results and limits: Nobody had found out which antigens the expanded CD8+ clones targeted.

Trimming stripped 3 bases from V and 3 bases from J, with 11 bases between. The CDR3 is 14 residues long. Germline CDR1 LNHDA, CDR2 SQIVND (reference sequence). Sequencing was performed with immunoSEQ multiplex PCR; in TCRdb, only in-frame clones are kept and a portion is missing. The data show roughly 14,000 clones, under 95% seen once. The origin of this receptor is a man between 65 and 85 years old with rheumatoid arthritis. The chain employs TRBV19 and TRBJ1-1; the D gene is possibly TRBD1 (6 bases). Sequencing was done on a sample of CD4+ T cells sorted from blood. The chain's CDR3 is CASSMRGADTEAFF. The CDR3 region has the DNA TGTGCCAGTAGTATGCGGGGGGCTGACACTGAAGCTTTCTTT.